The rows below give T cell receptor beta chains drawn from one sample of a study of blood T cells in healthy people across ages. TCRdb passed the 5' RACE reads through MiXCR, listing each CDR3 protein once. The repertoire holds 780,000 or so distinct CDR3 sequences, with more than 20% as singletons. The data also belong to a second study, concerning T cells of mothers and their children.

The specimen was blood. These receptors were obtained from a boy younger than 18 in good health. Both conserved end residues are part of each CDR3. Each record gives: CDR3 protein, CDR3 DNA, V gene, D gene, J gene, clone size. A D gene is named only where the DNA matches it firmly. Clone size is stated in some rows and not others, as once, few, many or a class when expanded.

CDR3: CASSFNRGNEKLFF; DNA: TGCGCCAGCAGCTTCAACAGGGGGAATGAAAAACTGTTTTTT; V: TRBV5-1; D: TRBD1; J: TRBJ1-4; size: few
CDR3: CASAGASDTQYF; DNA: TGTGCCAGTGCGGGAGCCTCAGATACGCAGTATTTT; V: TRBV2; D: TRBD2; J: TRBJ2-3; size: -
CDR3: CSASDRVNSPLHF; DNA: TGCAGTGCTTCCGACAGGGTTAATTCACCCCTCCACTTT; V: TRBV20-1; D: TRBD1; J: TRBJ1-6; size: few
CDR3: CASSLGTLSTNEKLFF; DNA: TGTGCCAGCAGCTTGGGCACCCTATCAACTAATGAAAAACTGTTTTTT; V: TRBV7-2; D: -; J: TRBJ1-4; size: few
CDR3: CSARGDRGTGTNYGYTF; DNA: TGCAGTGCTAGAGGCGACCGCGGGACAGGGACGAACTATGGCTACACCTTC; V: TRBV20-1; D: TRBD1; J: TRBJ1-2; size: -
CDR3: CASSQPWTGEETQYF; DNA: TGCGCCAGCAGCCAACCTTGGACAGGGGAAGAGACCCAGTACTTC; V: TRBV4-1; D: TRBD1; J: TRBJ2-5; size: -
CDR3: CASSPRTGSSEQYF; DNA: TGTGCCAGCAGTCCTAGGACAGGTTCCTCCGAGCAGTACTTC; V: TRBV27; D: TRBD1; J: TRBJ2-7; size: -
CDR3: CASNPHWRGLEQYF; DNA: TGTGCCAGCAATCCTCATTGGCGGGGTCTGGAGCAGTACTTC; V: TRBV28; D: -; J: TRBJ2-7; size: -
CDR3: CASSLNVGGTEAFF; DNA: TGTGCCAGCAGCTTAAACGTGGGAGGCACTGAAGCTTTCTTT; V: TRBV7-3; D: -; J: TRBJ1-1; size: few
CDR3: CASSQTGTGAFF; DNA: TGTGCCAGCAGTCAGACGGGGACCGGGGCTTTCTTT; V: TRBV6-6; D: -; J: TRBJ1-1; size: few
CDR3: CASSRGTGALEQYF; DNA: TGCGCCAGCAGTCGTGGGACAGGAGCTTTGGAGCAGTACTTC; V: TRBV4-3; D: TRBD1; J: TRBJ2-7; size: -
CDR3: CASSRRTSGRAPHTGELFF; DNA: TGTGCCAGCAGCCGCAGGACTAGCGGGAGGGCACCCCACACCGGGGAGCTGTTTTTT; V: TRBV11-1; D: TRBD2; J: TRBJ2-2; size: few
CDR3: CASGAGRNEKLFF; DNA: TGCGCCAGCGGGGCGGGACGCAATGAAAAACTGTTTTTT; V: TRBV4-3; D: -; J: TRBJ1-4; size: -
CDR3: CASSYSVEGNQPQHF; DNA: TGTGCCAGCAGTTACTCGGTGGAGGGGAATCAGCCCCAGCATTTT; V: TRBV6-6; D: -; J: TRBJ1-5; size: few
CDR3: CTSSLLRDFTYNEQFF; DNA: TGTACCAGCAGCTTACTCCGGGACTTCACCTACAATGAGCAGTTCTTC; V: TRBV7-8; D: -; J: TRBJ2-1; size: -
CDR3: CASRQQGASCYTF; DNA: TGTGCCAGCAGACAACAGGGGGCGTCTTGCTACACCTTC; V: TRBV12-3/TRBV12-4; D: TRBD1; J: TRBJ1-2; size: few
CDR3: CASSLGREKLFF; DNA: TGTGCCAGCAGTTTAGGGCGGGAAAAACTGTTTTTT; V: TRBV28; D: -; J: TRBJ1-4; size: few
CDR3: CASTRVRTEAFF; DNA: TGTGCCAGTACCAGGGTGCGTACTGAAGCTTTCTTT; V: TRBV28; D: -; J: TRBJ1-1; size: few
CDR3: CASSSGTGFAYNEQFF; DNA: TGTGCCAGCAGTTCCGGGACAGGGTTTGCCTACAATGAGCAGTTCTTC; V: TRBV6-5; D: TRBD1; J: TRBJ2-1; size: -
CDR3: CATSDRQGIAYNEQFF; DNA: TGTGCCACCAGTGACAGACAGGGGATCGCCTACAATGAGCAGTTCTTC; V: TRBV24-1; D: TRBD1; J: TRBJ2-1; size: few
CDR3: CASSPAGRLVGYTF; DNA: TGTGCCAGCAGCCCCGCTGGCAGGCTGGTTGGCTACACCTTC; V: TRBV27; D: -; J: TRBJ1-2; size: few
CDR3: CASSYPSGVNTEAFF; DNA: TGTGCCAGCAGTTACCCTTCTGGGGTGAACACTGAAGCTTTCTTT; V: TRBV6-6; D: -; J: TRBJ1-1; size: few
CDR3: CASRWDRNSPLHF; DNA: TGTGCCAGCAGGTGGGACAGAAATTCACCCCTCCACTTT; V: TRBV28; D: TRBD1; J: TRBJ1-6; size: -
CDR3: CASSTYEPGANVLTF; DNA: TGTGCCAGCAGCACGTACGAACCTGGGGCCAACGTCCTGACTTTC; V: TRBV7-2; D: -; J: TRBJ2-6; size: -
CDR3: CSVGYSRASYEQYF; DNA: TGCAGCGTTGGTTACAGCAGAGCGTCCTACGAGCAGTACTTC; V: TRBV29-1; D: -; J: TRBJ2-7; size: -
CDR3: CASSSASSGTDNYGYTF; DNA: TGTGCCAGCAGTTCCGCTTCCTCCGGGACGGACAACTATGGTTACACCTTC; V: TRBV27; D: -; J: TRBJ1-2; size: once
CDR3: CASSVPSPLHF; DNA: TGTGCCAGCAGTGTACCTTCACCCCTCCACTTT; V: TRBV28; D: -; J: TRBJ1-6; size: -
CDR3: CSASANRRGGLYEQYF; DNA: TGCAGTGCTAGTGCCAATCGACGGGGGGGACTGTACGAGCAGTACTTC; V: TRBV20-1; D: TRBD2; J: TRBJ2-7; size: once
CDR3: CASSLDEGKNIQYF; DNA: TGTGCCAGCAGCTTAGACGAAGGCAAAAACATTCAGTACTTC; V: TRBV7-3; D: -; J: TRBJ2-4; size: -
CDR3: CASGLVTVQTGPSPPYNEQFF; DNA: TGTGCTAGTGGTTTGGTAACGGTCCAAACTGGGCCTAGCCCCCCCTACAATGAGCAGTTCTTC; V: TRBV12-5; D: -; J: TRBJ2-1; size: many
CDR3: CASSLDFQYGEQYF; DNA: TGTGCCAGCAGCTTAGATTTCCAATACGGCGAGCAGTACTTC; V: TRBV11-2; D: -; J: TRBJ2-7; size: few
CDR3: CASSLPLTTGYQETQYF; DNA: TGTGCCAGCAGTTTACCGCTCACGACAGGGTACCAAGAGACCCAGTACTTC; V: TRBV28; D: TRBD1; J: TRBJ2-5; size: few
CDR3: CSVVFSGGAYEQYF; DNA: TGCAGCGTTGTGTTCTCGGGGGGGGCCTACGAGCAGTACTTC; V: TRBV29-1; D: TRBD2; J: TRBJ2-7; size: -
CDR3: CSASGGGQSTGELFF; DNA: TGCAGTGCTAGTGGGGGCGGGCAAAGCACCGGGGAGCTGTTTTTT; V: TRBV20-1; D: -; J: TRBJ2-2; size: few